This T cell receptor (beta chain) is from a study of shared clonotypes between healthy human individuals (dated by TCRdb to the early 2020s). Concerning the study at large: A couple of women and three men aged 18 to 49 years were included in the cohort. The study deeply sequenced blood TCR repertoires of about 5 healthy adults to estimate repertoire size and the extent of clonotype sharing between individuals. To increase sequencing depth and limit assay-specific biases, TCR repertoire library preparation and sequencing were carried out by different laboratories using diverse techniques. Each donor's leukapheresis produced roughly between roughly 0.94 and 9.5 billion PBMCs.

Using the deep immunoSEQ assay, multiplex PCR amplified TCR CDR3 regions from genomic DNA. Extracted genomic DNA from each cell subset was distributed evenly across all wells of several immunoSEQ 96-well plates, and each plate was treated as a replicate. For unsorted PBMC, each replicate PCR was loaded with 300 ng genomic DNA, equivalent to around 30,000 T cell genomes. Ten immunoSEQ deep assay plates were used to sequence the unsorted PBMC genomic DNA. Purified libraries were measured with a Qubit 3.0 fluorometer, size-checked on a Bioanalyzer 2100, and measured again with the KAPA Library Quantification kit. A separate single-read 150-cycle Illumina NextSeq 550 flow cell was used to sequence each immunoSEQ 96-well plate. In the authors' own workflow: Because only junctional sequences without quality scores were contained in the immunoSEQ output, filtering matching that applied to full-length reads could not be performed. To assign V/J genes and CDR3, sequences were annotated against IMGT germline references using PyIR, a Python wrapper for IgBLAST v1.9. Reads were filtered out if the reads had weak V/J assignments (E-value above 1e-6), no CDR3, stop codons, out-of-frame junctions, or ambiguous translated residues. V3J clonotypes were defined by identical inferred V gene, J gene, and CDR3 amino acid sequence. The percentage overlap between two repertoires was calculated by dividing the number of shared unique clonotypes by the size of the smaller repertoire. RTK rarefaction, the Chao1 estimator, and Recon v2.1 estimates of unobserved clonotypes were used to assess repertoire richness. TCRdb took this table from immuneACCESS and kept in-frame rearrangements with V and J called. Such tables lack part of the clones; where checked against another copy, unresolved V genes explain under half of the gap, and the rest is unexplained. V, J and clone size are those of that table, while D and trimming were read from the DNA. Recorded for this sample are about 490,000 clones; approximately 84% of them occurred a single time. About an eighth of the sample comes from the top ten.

As for this clone: The antigen it binds to is not known. No much larger clonotype is one base removed from it; base qualities were not supplied.

General conclusions and limits of the study: Pairwise subsampling led to the expectation that sequencing depth would affect the degree of clonotype sharing among donors. Sampling was restricted to blood, and TCR repertoires in tissues likely differ from the TCR repertoires found in blood. The genetic and exposure-history diversity represented was limited by the small number of donors.

Clipping removes 4 bases from V and 0 bases from J, with 8 as the unmatched junction base count. The CDR3 spans 17 residues, from the cysteine through the phenylalanine. The entry retains the CDR3 DNA only, 51 bases that are in frame from base 1. Via the germline V gene, CDR1 is ENHRY and CDR2 SYGVKD. Donors were healthy HIV-negative adults with no recently reported acute infections or vaccinations. Every donor was a Caucasian adult residing in Nashville, Tennessee, USA. For unsorted samples, approximately 81 million PBMCs were counted, and genomic DNA was extracted using the QIAamp DNA Blood Mini kit. Blood was obtained by leukapheresis, after which PBMCs were separated by Ficoll-Histopaque density gradient centrifugation and cryopreserved in liquid nitrogen vapor phase.

The source of this sequence is a woman aged 40-49 years in good health. Some clones in this sample may be carry-over from other donors' samples. The V gene is TRBV10-3 and the J gene is TRBJ2-1, with 8 central nucleotides matching TRBD2. Sequenced sample: PBMCs. The DNA sequence is as follows: TGTGCCATCAGTGCAAGTAGCGGGAAGAGCTCCTACAATGAGCAGTTCTTC. This yields the protein CAISASSGKSSYNEQFF.